The sequence of this TCR beta chain was determined in a study of T cells in Graves' hyperthyroidism and ophthalmopathy (dated 2019 in TCRdb). For the study in its entirety: Peripheral blood samples were taken at initial diagnosis, before any treatment was given. According to the paper, TCR Vbeta CDR3 sequencing was carried out on 135 peripheral blood samples, which came from more than 40 ophthalmopathy, around 74 hyperthyroidism and about 17 progressor patients. A discovery cohort of about a hundred patients, 43 with Graves' ophthalmopathy and 57 with stable Graves' hyperthyroidism, was used to find distinguishing TCR V-J signatures. Prospective prediction of ophthalmopathy was tested in an independent validation cohort of approximately 19 hyperthyroidism patients and 17 patients who later progressed to ophthalmopathy. Following sampling, methimazole starting at 30 mg daily was given to hyperthyroidism patients, and high-dose intravenous methylprednisolone was given to ophthalmopathy patients. In addition, the study compared T-cell repertoires in thyroid tissue and in blood from several Graves' hyperthyroidism patients. For training and testing, the 110 or so patients in the discovery cohort were randomly divided in a 7:3 ratio.

The hyperthyroidism patients were between 18 and 65 years old and newly diagnosed, with a disease duration of less than 2 months. Exclusion was applied to patients with uncontrolled infections, other autoimmune diseases, pregnancy or lactation. Diagnoses relied on clinical symptoms, serum thyroxine and TRAb, thyroid ultrasound and orbital computed tomography. Blood from progressor patients was drawn when they were first diagnosed with hyperthyroidism, before any ophthalmopathy symptoms appeared. PBMCs were separated from 10 ml of fresh peripheral blood using Ficoll-Paque density gradient centrifugation. Progressor patients were initially diagnosed with Graves' hyperthyroidism and developed ophthalmopathy during follow-up. Total RNA was extracted using Trizol reagent, and RNA quality was assessed on an Agilent 2100 Bioanalyzer. Notes on this clonotype: This clone's antigen is unknown. Per-nucleotide qualities are absent, and no much larger clonotype sits a single base away.

What the study reported, not specific to this receptor: In validation, the model predicted progression to ophthalmopathy a median of 6.5 months before onset, with roughly 71% sensitivity and nearly 75% specificity. Ophthalmopathy was separated from stable hyperthyroidism by a 13 V-J signature model, with 85% to 90% sensitivity and 81% to 83% specificity obtained in cross-validation and 80%/75% obtained in testing. No statistical method was used to fix the sample size in advance, and group allocation was not hidden from the investigators. Most expanded thyroid clonotypes (frequency above 0.001) were also detected in blood, a finding suggesting that blood repertoires may reflect thyroid immune responses.

The TCR beta CDR3 regions were amplified from the RNA transcripts. For the first round of RT-PCR on the TCR CDR3, the HTBI primer set was used together with the Qiagen OneStep RT-PCR kit. Libraries were constructed in a second round of multiplex PCR, after which size selection and purification were performed. Sequencing of the libraries was done on an Illumina HiSeq2000 using paired-end 100 bp reads. The original methods were these. Raw data were processed with SOAPnuke, discarding reads with adapters, uncalled bases, mean Phred below 15, or no exact constant-primer or identifier match. COPE v1.2.5 was used to merge high-quality paired reads, and clonotypes were defined as unique nucleotide sequences. MiTCR v1.1 was used to align clonotypes to the IMGT TRBV, TRBD and TRBJ reference segments. The analysis included only V-J combinations with a frequency above 0.0001, which together covered more than 98% of the repertoires. The TCS score was defined as F50 (clonal expansion) divided by E x V (chaos), with BLOSUM62-based TCRdist calculated between CDR3 peptides within each V-J. Welch's t-statistics and random forest reduced some 510 V-J features to about 13, which were used in a naive Bayes classifier (R e1071). The public sequencing data were trimmed at Q25 with fastp and processed into clonotypes with MiXCR by TCRdb, which kept only in-frame beta chains. Every CDR3 protein is listed once, alongside the most common genes and DNA of its rows. TCRdb's processing, not the authors' own work, is the source of the V and J calls. The sample table contains under 200,000 distinct CDR3 sequences; only one count was recorded for about 9.4% of them. The ten top clones hold approximately 20% of the sample.

Based on the germline V gene, the CDR1 and CDR2 sequences are SGDLS and YYNGEE. From the cysteine up to the phenylalanine, the CDR3 has a length of 17 residues. Only CDR3 DNA remains: 51 bases, in frame from the first base. Germline trimming: 4 bases from V, 9 bases from J; junction bases outside gene matches: 18. Sequencing was carried out using blood. This receptor was obtained from a woman aged 18-29 years with Graves' hyperthyroidism that later progressed to Graves' ophthalmopathy. The chain is made from TRBV9 and TRBJ2-2, and 7 junctional nucleotides match TRBD2. The CDR3 protein: CASSPTTETSWIRELFF. The nucleotide sequence reads as follows: TGTGCCAGCAGCCCCACCACCGAGACTAGCTGGATCCGGGAGCTGTTTTTT.